This T cell receptor beta chain comes out of a study of STAT3 mutations in large granular lymphocyte leukemia. Findings and caveats of the study: After therapy, about 35% of the 18 patients switched clonotypes, all new clones STAT3 wild type. Variable sampling intervals and differing treatment regimens complicated linking therapy response to TCR clonal burden changes. Some patients had dominant TCR clones larger than their STAT3 mutant burden. At least one immunodominant TCR beta clonotype appeared in every T-cell large granular lymphocyte leukemia patient.

This CDR3 region has 11 residues. The germline V and J ends were trimmed by 5 bases and 3 bases, with 4 bases remaining between them. CDR1 is KGHSH, CDR2 LQKENI, per germline. As to this clone: Its antigen is not identified.

Sequenced by immunoSEQ multiplex PCR; TCRdb stores in-frame clones only, minus some. This table holds roughly 35,000 clones, over 75% found once. The specimen was PBMCs. The rearrangement uses TRBV18 and TRBJ1-1; D remains ambiguous. The origin of this receptor is a human donor with T large granular lymphocyte leukemia. Some clones in this sample may be carry-over from other donors' samples. CDR3 in amino acids: CASSKDTEAFF. Written as DNA, the CDR3 is TGTGCCAGCTCAAAGGACACTGAAGCTTTCTTT.